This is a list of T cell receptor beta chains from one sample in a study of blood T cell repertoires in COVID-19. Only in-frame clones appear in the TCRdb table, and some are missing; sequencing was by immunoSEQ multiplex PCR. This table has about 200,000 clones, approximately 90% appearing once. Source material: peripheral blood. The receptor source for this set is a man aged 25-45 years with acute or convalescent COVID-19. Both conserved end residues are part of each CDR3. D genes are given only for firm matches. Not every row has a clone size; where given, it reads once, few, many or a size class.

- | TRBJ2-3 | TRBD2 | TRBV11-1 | CASSLSQREGTDTQYF | TGTGCCAGCAGCTTATCTCAGCGGGAGGGAACAGATACGCAGTATTTT
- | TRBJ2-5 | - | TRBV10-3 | CAISEELQETQYF | TGTGCCATCTCGGAGGAGCTACAAGAGACCCAGTACTTC
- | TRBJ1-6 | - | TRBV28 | CASSLGGVNSPLHF | TGTGCCAGCAGTTTGGGCGGGGTTAATTCACCCCTCCACTTT
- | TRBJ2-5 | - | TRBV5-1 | CASSLAETQYF | TGCGCCAGCAGCTTGGCGGAGACCCAGTACTTC
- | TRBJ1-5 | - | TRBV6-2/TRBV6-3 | CASSYKSRNQPQHF | TGTGCCAGCAGTTACAAAAGCCGGAATCAGCCCCAGCATTTT
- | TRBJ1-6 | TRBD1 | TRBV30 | CAWNVGTGYSPLHF | TGTGCCTGGAATGTCGGGACAGGGTATTCACCCCTCCACTTT
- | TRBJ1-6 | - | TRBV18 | CASSPASERSPLHF | TGTGCCAGCTCGCCCGCCTCGGAGCGCTCACCCCTCCACTTT
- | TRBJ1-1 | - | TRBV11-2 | CASSFAGAYTEAFF | TGTGCCAGCAGCTTCGCAGGGGCGTACACTGAAGCTTTCTTT
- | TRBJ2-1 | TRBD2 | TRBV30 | CAWSEPSGRVGEQFF | TGTGCCTGGAGTGAGCCTAGCGGGAGGGTTGGTGAGCAGTTCTTC
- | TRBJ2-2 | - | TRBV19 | CASSRLDKAGELFF | TGTGCCAGTAGTCGCCTTGACAAGGCCGGGGAGCTGTTTTTT
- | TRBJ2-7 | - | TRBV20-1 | CSASRGYEQYF | TGCAGTGCTAGTAGAGGGTACGAGCAGTACTTC
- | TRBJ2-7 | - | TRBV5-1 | CASSLAGQGTNYEQYF | TGCGCCAGCAGCTTGGCCGGGCAGGGGACTAACTACGAGCAGTACTTC
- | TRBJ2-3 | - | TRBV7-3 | CASGGGSPDFTDTQYF | TGTGCCAGCGGTGGGGGGTCCCCAGACTTCACAGATACGCAGTATTTT
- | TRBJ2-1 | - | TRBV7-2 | CASSLNRVYNEQFF | TGTGCCAGCAGCTTAAACAGGGTCTACAATGAGCAGTTCTTC
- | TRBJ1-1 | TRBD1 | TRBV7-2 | CASSNQGAGLRTEAFF | TGTGCCAGCAGCAACCAGGGGGCGGGATTACGCACTGAAGCTTTCTTT
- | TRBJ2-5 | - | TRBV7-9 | CASSLAMSLGGQYF | TGTGCCAGCAGCTTAGCGATGTCTCTAGGGGGCCAGTACTTC
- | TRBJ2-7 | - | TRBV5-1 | CASRSLLQSDYEQYF | TGCGCCAGCAGGTCGCTGCTCCAGAGCGATTACGAGCAGTACTTC
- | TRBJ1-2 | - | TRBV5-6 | CASSVTRNYGYTF | TGTGCCAGCAGCGTTACTAGAAACTATGGCTACACCTTC
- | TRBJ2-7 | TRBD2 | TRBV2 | CASSERGNREGHEQYF | TGTGCCAGCAGTGAACGGGGAAATAGGGAGGGACACGAGCAGTACTTC
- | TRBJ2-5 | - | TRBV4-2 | CASSQDYLAKETQYF | TGTGCCAGCAGCCAAGATTACCTAGCCAAAGAGACCCAGTACTTC
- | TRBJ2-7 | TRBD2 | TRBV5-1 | CASSLALLAGGPYEQYF | TGCGCCAGCAGCTTGGCCCTTTTAGCGGGAGGGCCCTACGAGCAGTACTTC
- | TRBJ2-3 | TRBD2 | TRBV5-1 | CASSSRLASDTQYF | TGCGCCAGCAGCTCCCGACTAGCTTCAGATACGCAGTATTTT
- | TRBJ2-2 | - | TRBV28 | CASSFGGNRNTGELFF | TGTGCCAGCAGTTTTGGAGGGAACCGGAACACCGGGGAGCTGTTTTTT
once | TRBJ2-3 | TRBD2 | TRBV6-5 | CASGSGGPEDTQYF | TGTGCCAGCGGTTCGGGAGGGCCCGAGGATACGCAGTATTTT
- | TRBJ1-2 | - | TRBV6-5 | CASSYDRNYGYTF | TGTGCCAGCAGTTACGACAGGAACTATGGCTACACCTTC
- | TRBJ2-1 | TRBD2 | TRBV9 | CASASGGYNEQFF | TGTGCCAGCGCTAGCGGGGGTTACAATGAGCAGTTCTTC
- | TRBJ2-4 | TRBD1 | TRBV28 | CASSPTGVAKNIQYF | TGTGCCAGCAGCCCGACAGGGGTAGCCAAAAACATTCAGTACTTC
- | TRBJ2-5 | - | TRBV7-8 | CASSLAPPRGYQETQYF | TGTGCCAGCAGCTTGGCTCCACCAAGGGGATACCAAGAGACCCAGTACTTC
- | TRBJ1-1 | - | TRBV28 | CASSETGMNTEAFF | TGTGCCAGCAGTGAAACAGGGATGAACACTGAAGCTTTCTTT
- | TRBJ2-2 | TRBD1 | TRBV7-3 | CASSVQGSTGELFF | TGTGCCAGCAGCGTACAGGGGTCCACCGGGGAGCTGTTTTTT
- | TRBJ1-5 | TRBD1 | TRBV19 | CASSVGTGGQPQHF | TGTGCCAGTAGTGTCGGGACAGGTGGTCAGCCCCAGCATTTT
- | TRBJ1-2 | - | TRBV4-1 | CASSQELAPPMYYGYTF | TGCGCCAGCAGCCAAGAGCTGGCTCCCCCAATGTACTATGGCTACACCTTC
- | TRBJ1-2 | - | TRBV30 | CAWAWVGSNYGYTF | TGTGCCTGGGCTTGGGTGGGTAGCAACTATGGCTACACCTTC
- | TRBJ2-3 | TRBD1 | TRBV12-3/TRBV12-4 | CASSWQGVDTQYF | TGTGCCAGCAGTTGGCAGGGGGTGGATACGCAGTATTTT
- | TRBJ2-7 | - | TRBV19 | CASSIDRRQTTEQYF | TGTGCCAGTAGTATAGATCGTCGGCAGACTACCGAGCAGTACTTC
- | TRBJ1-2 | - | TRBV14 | CASSQDSGNYGYTF | TGTGCCAGCAGCCAAGATTCAGGGAACTATGGCTACACCTTC
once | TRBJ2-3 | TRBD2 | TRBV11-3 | CASSFTRSGGFIGDTQYF | TGTGCCAGCAGCTTTACTCGCAGCGGGGGATTTATTGGAGATACGCAGTATTTT
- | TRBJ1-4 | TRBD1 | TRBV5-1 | CASSLATGAKLSESEKLFF | TGCGCCAGCAGCTTGGCGACAGGGGCGAAGCTCTCTGAGAGTGAAAAACTGTTTTTT
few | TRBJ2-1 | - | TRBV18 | CASSVSASEFYNEQFF | TGTGCCAGCTCAGTCTCCGCGAGCGAGTTCTACAATGAGCAGTTCTTC
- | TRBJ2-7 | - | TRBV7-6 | CASSLLAGADYEQYF | TGTGCCAGCAGCTTACTCGCGGGGGCTGACTACGAGCAGTACTTC
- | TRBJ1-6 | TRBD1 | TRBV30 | CAWRGTGKVISPLHF | TGTGCCTGGAGGGGGACAGGGAAGGTAATTTCACCCCTCCACTTT
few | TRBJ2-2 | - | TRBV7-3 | CASSRDRNTGELFF | TGTGCCAGCAGCCGCGACAGGAACACCGGGGAGCTGTTTTTT
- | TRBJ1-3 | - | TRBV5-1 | CASGTDLQGSGNTIYF | TGCGCCAGCGGAACCGATTTACAGGGTTCTGGAAACACCATATATTTT
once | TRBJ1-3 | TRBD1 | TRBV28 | CASRTGTGYSGNTIYF | TGTGCCAGCAGAACCGGGACAGGGTACTCTGGAAACACCATATATTTT
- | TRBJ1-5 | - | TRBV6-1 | CASSEGQVRSNQPQHF | TGTGCCAGCAGTGAAGGGCAGGTTCGGAGCAATCAGCCCCAGCATTTT
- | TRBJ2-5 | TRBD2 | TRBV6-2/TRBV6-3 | CASSYPLAAYQETQYF | TGTGCCAGCAGTTACCCCCTAGCGGCTTACCAAGAGACCCAGTACTTC
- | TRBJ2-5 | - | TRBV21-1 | CASSKQTSGGRETQYF | TGTGCCAGCAGCAAACAGACTAGCGGGGGTCGGGAGACCCAGTACTTC
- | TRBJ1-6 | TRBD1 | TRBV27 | CASRGTGGLSYNSPLHF | TGTGCCAGCAGGGGGACAGGGGGCTTATCCTATAATTCACCCCTCCACTTT
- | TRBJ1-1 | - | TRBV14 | CASSPTEAFF | TGTGCCAGCAGCCCAACTGAAGCTTTCTTT
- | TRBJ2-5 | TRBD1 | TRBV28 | CASSPGQGFGETQYF | TGTGCCAGCAGTCCGGGACAGGGTTTTGGGGAGACCCAGTACTTC
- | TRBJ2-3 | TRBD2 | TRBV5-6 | CASSFGTITDTQYF | TGTGCCAGCAGCTTCGGGACTATAACAGATACGCAGTATTTT
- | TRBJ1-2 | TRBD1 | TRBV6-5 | CASSLGQGDGYTF | TGTGCCAGCAGTTTAGGACAGGGGGATGGCTACACCTTC
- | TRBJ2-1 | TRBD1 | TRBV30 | CASTGQGSYNEQFF | TGTGCCTCGACGGGACAGGGGTCCTACAATGAGCAGTTCTTC
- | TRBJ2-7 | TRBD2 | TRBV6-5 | CASSYLAGPREQYF | TGTGCCAGCAGTTACTTAGCGGGACCGCGGGAGCAGTACTTC
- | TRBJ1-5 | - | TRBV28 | CASKVPMQPQHF | TGTGCCAGCAAAGTTCCTATGCAGCCCCAGCATTTT
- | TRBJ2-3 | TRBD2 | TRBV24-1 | CATSLLSGGDTQYF | TGTGCCACCAGTCTACTATCCGGGGGGGATACGCAGTATTTT
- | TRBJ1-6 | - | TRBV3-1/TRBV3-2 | CASSSVKGQGSPLHF | TGTGCCAGCAGCTCAGTGAAGGGGCAAGGGTCACCCCTCCACTTT
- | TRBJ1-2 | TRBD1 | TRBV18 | CASSPPGQGYGYTF | TGTGCCAGCTCTCCTCCGGGACAGGGCTATGGCTACACCTTC
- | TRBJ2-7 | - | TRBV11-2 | CASSSYYEQYF | TGTGCCAGCAGCTCCTACTACGAGCAGTACTTC